This record covers a single T cell receptor beta chain. The data originate from a study of T cell changes during pregnancy in multiple sclerosis. This CDR3 contains 13 residues. Trimming shortened V by 2 bases and J by 3 bases, and 4 bases separated the two germline ends. Germline loops: CDR1 MNHNY, CDR2 SVGAGI (reference sequence). The method was immunoSEQ multiplex PCR; TCRdb's version includes in-frame clones alone and lacks a portion of them. The repertoire consists of about 41,000 clones, with 90% occurring once and the leading ten covering over 6.5%. V gene TRBV6-6 combines with J gene TRBJ2-2; unclear D gene. The sequencing used CD8+ T cells from peripheral blood mononuclear cells, collected in the third trimester of pregnancy. The sequence derives from a female donor with multiple sclerosis, enrolled in a pregnancy study. CDR3 nucleotide sequence: TGTGCCAGCAGTTACCCGTACACCGGGGAGCTGTTTTTT. It specifies CASSYPYTGELFF.